This passage covers 15 T cell receptor beta chains from one sample sequenced in a study of blood T cell repertoires in COVID-19. The method was immunoSEQ multiplex PCR; TCRdb's version includes in-frame clones alone and lacks a portion of them. This table holds approximately 160,000 clones, more than 80% found once. Material for sequencing was peripheral blood. Receptor source: a human donor in a cohort sampled during active COVID-19.

The chain employs TRBV6-2 or TRBV6-3 and TRBJ2-1; possible D gene TRBD1, 6 bases. Trimming took 6 bases from V and 3 from J, leaving 9 bases between them. CDR3 length: 13 amino acids. CDR1 MNHEY and CDR2 SVGEGT come from the germline V gene. The CDR3 DNA follows: TGTGCCAGCAGCGGACAGCACTACAATGAGCAGTTCTTC. Translation: CASSGQHYNEQFF.

CDR3 amino acids: CASSRLSNTEAFF. CDR3 in DNA: TGTGCCAGCAGCCGTCTATCGAACACTGAAGCTTTCTTT. The rearrangement links TRBV6-5 to TRBJ1-1, with D unresolved. The CDR3 has 13 amino acids. Trimming cost V 6 bases and J 1 base, with 9 bases left between them. Germline V gene data show CDR1 as MNHEY and CDR2 as SVGAGI.

The chain recombines TRBV7-2 with TRBJ2-2; a possible D gene is TRBD1 (7 bases). This CDR3 is 18 amino acids long. Per germline, CDR1 SGHTA and CDR2 FQGNSA. Trimming cost V 1 base and J 2 bases, with 17 bases left between them. The CDR3 DNA reads TGTGCCAGCAGCTTAGTAGGGGGCCGGGGGCGTAACACCGGGGAGCTGTTTTTT. This gives the protein CASSLVGGRGRNTGELFF.

The V and J genes are TRBV7-2 and TRBJ1-5, with D possibly being TRBD1 (6 bases). Germline CDR1 is SGHTA and CDR2 is FQGNSA. The CDR3 totals 15 residues. Trimming stripped 5 bases from V and 0 bases from J, with 11 bases between. The CDR3 sequence: CASSPTGSSNQPQHF. The CDR3 DNA reads as TGTGCCAGCAGCCCCACAGGGTCTAGCAATCAGCCCCAGCATTTT.

This clone is a singleton in its sample. The chain combines TRBV6-2 or TRBV6-3 with TRBJ1-2; no definite D call. Trimming took 5 bases from V and 5 from J, leaving 9 bases between them. This CDR3 comprises 12 residues. Germline V lookup: CDR1 MNHEY, CDR2 SVGEGT. The CDR3 region is CASSEAEYGYTF. The CDR3 region has the DNA TGTGCCAGCAGTGAGGCAGAGTATGGCTACACCTTC.

The rearrangement joins TRBV4-3 to TRBJ2-3, with a tentative D call TRBD1 (6 bases). Trimming removed 4 bases at V and 6 bases at J, with 23 bases between. The CDR3 is 17 residues long. In germline, CDR1 is LGHNA, CDR2 YSLEER. The CDR3 DNA reads TGCGCCAGCAGCCCACAACCCGGACAGTCGTTTAGGGATACGCAGTATTTT. The encoded protein is CASSPQPGQSFRDTQYF.

This chain links TRBV4-3 with TRBJ2-3, with unresolved D. CDR3 length: 13 residues. Germline CDR1 and CDR2: LGHNA and YSLEER. V shed 1 base and J shed 6 bases, with 8 bases lying between them. CDR3 region: CASSQALRDTQYF. The CDR3 DNA reads as TGCGCCAGCAGCCAAGCATTACGGGATACGCAGTATTTT.

The rearrangement links TRBV4-3 to TRBJ2-2; D is undetermined. The length of the CDR3 is 13 residues. V lost 3 bases and J lost 5, with 7 bases in between. Germline assignment: CDR1 LGHNA and CDR2 YSLEER. This chain's CDR3 is CASSQMRTGELFF. The CDR3, as DNA: TGCGCCAGCAGCCAGATGAGGACCGGGGAGCTGTTTTTT.

This clone was counted a single time. V gene TRBV5-4 combines with J gene TRBJ2-6; 7 positions match TRBD2. The CDR3 consists of 19 residues. CDR1 and CDR2 from the germline V gene are SGHNT and YYREEE (reference sequence). The V segment lost 0 bases and the J segment 5 bases; nucleotides outside the gene matches: 14. CDR3 protein: CASSLVASGGTLWANVLTF. The CDR3 bases are TGTGCCAGCAGCTTGGTCGCTAGCGGTGGGACCCTCTGGGCCAACGTCCTGACTTTC.

V and J are TRBV10-3 and TRBJ2-1; 10 bases are shared with TRBD2. This CDR3 region has 16 residues. The V gene's germline CDR1 is ENHRY and CDR2 SYGVKD. Germline trimming cut 4 bases from V and 5 bases from J; bases unmatched to any gene: 8. CDR3 nucleotide sequence: TGTGCCATCAGTGGCCGGGTAGCGGGGGGAAACAATGAGCAGTTCTTC. As protein: CAISGRVAGGNNEQFF.

The rearrangement joins TRBV6-6 to TRBJ2-1, with D possibly being TRBD2 (5 bases). The CDR3 sequence is 12 residues long. Germline loops: CDR1 MNHNY, CDR2 SVGAGI (reference sequence). Trimming left V 6 bases short and J 9 bases short, with 12 bases between. The CDR3 nucleotides read TGTGCCAGCAGCCCGAGGGTGGGTGAGCAGTTCTTC. Residues: CASSPRVGEQFF.

The chain employs TRBV7-2 and TRBJ1-6, with D uncertain. Germline lookup yields CDR1 SGHTA and CDR2 FQGNSA. Trimming pared 0 bases from V and 11 bases from J, leaving 11 bases between. CDR3 length: 14 residues. The CDR3 loop reads CASSLARFKAPLHF. The CDR3 DNA follows: TGTGCCAGCAGCTTAGCCAGGTTTAAGGCACCCCTCCACTTT.

This clone was counted once. The J gene is TRBJ2-2, the V gene TRBV7-2; the D is unclear. The length of the CDR3 is 15 residues. V was clipped by 0 bases and J by 4 bases, with 9 bases between them. Per germline, CDR1 SGHTA and CDR2 FQGNSA. CDR3 bases: TGTGCCAGCAGCTTAGCGTCAGGCCCCACCGGGGAGCTGTTTTTT. Amino acids: CASSLASGPTGELFF.

This clone was recorded once. The gene calls are TRBV11-2 and TRBJ1-1; 7 nucleotides align to TRBD1. Trimming cost V 10 bases and J 3 bases; bases outside gene matches: 14. The CDR3 is made up of 15 amino acids. CDR1 SGHAT and CDR2 FQNNGV come from the germline V gene. CDR3 sequence: CATRTHRGRDTEAFF. Written as DNA, the CDR3 is TGTGCCACAAGAACTCACAGGGGAAGGGACACTGAAGCTTTCTTT.

This clone has a single count. The chain joins TRBV9 to TRBJ2-1; D possibly corresponds to TRBD2 (6 bases). This CDR3 spans 15 amino acids. The germline V gene encodes CDR1 SGDLS and CDR2 YYNGEE. V was pared by 2 bases and J by 7 bases, with 16 bases between. The CDR3 protein is CASSVDGTHKNEQFF. The CDR3 DNA reads TGTGCCAGCAGCGTCGACGGGACTCATAAAAATGAGCAGTTCTTC.